The source of this T cell receptor (beta chain) is a study of cytomegalovirus exposure and HLA in healthy donors (dated 2017 in TCRdb). For context, the study as a whole: An earlier analysis of approximately 550 of the donors reported approximately 270 Gb of sequence data and some 120 million unique TCR beta sequences from roughly 180 million T cells. A later analysis re-analyzed previously published TCR beta repertoires from 666 donors and added high-resolution HLA genotyping to study TCR occurrence patterns. To predict cytomegalovirus infection status, the study combined high-throughput TCR immunosequencing, statistical association of individual TCRs with disease status, and machine learning. An early release that covered fewer than 750 HLA-typed donors contained around 300 gigabases of sequencing data and about 93 million unique TCR sequences. HLA typing covered class I and class II loci at four-digit resolution. The number of donors typed differed by locus, with 629-630 for A, B, C, DRB1 and DQB1, roughly 520 for DQA1, 600 to 610 for DPA1, and approximately 470 for DPB1. All discovery cohort repertoires had been generated on a single sequencing platform. A separate validation cohort of about 110 different subjects was used in addition to the 666-subject first cohort. Among almost 400 genotyped donors of the cohort, an average of about 240,000 unique TCR beta nucleotide sequences were sequenced per donor, 15% to 20% of them non-productive. Four or five DR-DQ haplotypes were treated as single units for association and clustering because of strong linkage in the cohort. The study used immunosequencing to profile the T cell repertoires of about 670 subjects and linked those repertoires to cytomegalovirus serostatus. An earlier analysis of nearly 600 of the donors applied high-throughput TCR beta sequencing to assess whether each TCR beta V gene segment acted as functional or pseudogenic. In a later genetic analysis, genome-wide SNP genotypes for about three fifths of the 666 donors were used, and that subset was treated as a discovery cohort. Alongside the repertoire data, information on donor age, sex, ethnicity and CMV serostatus was compiled. Of the roughly 400 genotyped donors, around 81% fell in the genetic ancestry cluster associated with self-reported Caucasian donors. The study aimed to test whether cataloging public T cell receptors could reveal signatures of past pathogen exposure. In the later analysis, no new phenotypic data were used to find candidate immune exposures; instead, reliance was placed on TCR beta sequences and their occurrence across donors.

As to this clone: What antigen it recognizes has not been identified. No per-base quality is available; no much larger clone lies one base away.

Results the study describes overall, beyond this receptor: The cohort was sequenced for TCR beta chains only, and without alpha or paired-chain data the features that could be detected were limited. Strong co-occurrence of HLA alleles, especially DR and DQ, made assigning TCR associations to individual alleles difficult. According to a later analysis, most CMV-associated TCR beta chains appeared to be HLA-restricted, and the HLA associations seemed to be driven largely by CMV exposure. The sequencing pipeline was judged likely to have produced a cluster of highly shared sequence variants as a technical artifact. In a later genetic analysis, fewer N-insertions in productive TCRs were reported among donors in an Asian-associated ancestry cluster than the approximately 670-donor mean. An earlier analysis of some 590 of the donors showed that most TCR beta V segments appeared in productive rearrangements either about 87% or about 30% of the time, which broadly matched IMGT annotations. Three of the identified cytomegalovirus-associated TCR beta chains were confirmed in vitro to be specific for cytomegalovirus antigens. Some 15 rarely observed V segments, including chromosome 9 orphons, were excluded from the earlier analysis of a few hundred of the donors because counts were too low. Cytomegalovirus status was reported to be diagnosed by the classifier with high specificity and sensitivity in both the original and validation cohorts. A further reported finding was that TCR beta sequences accurately predicted the HLA-A and HLA-B alleles for most subjects in the first cohort. Some IMGT-functional V segments, including TRBV6-2 and TRBV6-3, could not be told apart with the 87-base-pair reads, so those segments were excluded. The study gave a list of about 170 TCR beta chains associated with cytomegalovirus. Most TCR sequences were seen in very few donors, while some public TCRs were found in many individuals. The authors suggested that the approach could potentially be generalized to other disease states and immunological phenotypes. Correlated functional status among segregating V segments might be attributable to linkage disequilibrium, but an unknown experimental factor could not be ruled out. Roughly uniform sequencing depth across donors was assumed in presence/absence analyses, although this assumption may not hold. A later analysis associated 16,951 TCR beta sequences with specific HLA alleles at a false discovery rate of 0.05. Because HLA typing was unavailable for some donors at each locus, only the typed subset was used in association tests. A later analysis reported that several top co-occurrence clusters appeared linked to parvovirus B19, influenza, CMV and Epstein-Barr virus. In a later genetic analysis, a missense DCLRE1C variant was associated with V-gene and J-gene trimming of TCR beta chains, and the association was replicated in an independent cohort. The only immune exposure information available for the cohort was CMV serostatus. According to a later analysis, TCR association rates differed among HLA loci, with DRB1 alleles showing the most associated TCRs and HLA-C alleles showing the fewest. A later analysis found that HLA-associated TCR beta chains were more clonally expanded and had lower generation probabilities than equally common non-associated chains.

Library method: the immunoSEQ multiplex PCR assay. A mixture of 60 forward primers for TCR Vbeta segments and 13 reverse primers for TCR Jbeta segments was used in the multiplex PCR. The CDR3 region of rearranged TCR beta genes was amplified from genomic DNA by a multiplex PCR assay. The amplified TCR beta libraries were sequenced on the Illumina HiSeq System as 87-base-pair reads. The authors' analysis ran thus. Across the roughly 640 repertoires, a later analysis counted approximately 75 million unique TCR beta chains, 9.5 million to 13 million of which were shared by at least two donors. Raw reads were error-corrected and collapsed into unique sequences with a nearest-neighbor algorithm that merged closely related sequences to remove PCR and sequencing errors. To assign V, D and J gene segments, CDR3 sequences were aligned to IMGT reference sequences. For a sequence to be retained, at least a six-nucleotide match to both a V gene segment and a J gene segment was required. A rearrangement was called productive if the CDR3 had no stop codons and remained in frame with V and J, and every other rearrangement was called non-productive. CDR3 was defined by IMGT convention, running from the second conserved V-encoded cysteine to the conserved J-encoded phenylalanine. Sequences without an unambiguous match to a single V gene segment were excluded from the earlier analysis of about 600 of the donors. In an earlier analysis of 587 of the donors, V segments were called functional above 56.7% productive rearrangements and were called segregating when the between-donor standard deviation exceeded 5%. To diagnose cytomegalovirus status from the catalog of TCR beta chain sequences, a statistical classification framework was built. In a later analysis, TCR nucleotide sequences were compared against IMGT/GENE-DB human TR gene sequences so that V and J genes could be assigned. In a later analysis, CDR3 sequences and most-parsimonious VDJ recombination scenarios were assigned using the TCRdist pipeline. A later analysis defined each TCR beta chain by its CDR3 amino acid sequence plus V-gene family, and excluded reads lacking a unique V-gene family. To address suspected cross-contamination and a sequencing artifact, a later analysis removed 450 to 700 highly shared, low-generation-probability nucleotide sequences. A later analysis calculated a clonal expansion index for each public chain from normalized within-repertoire ranks of inferred template counts. Generation probabilities in a later analysis came from a VDJ recombination model fitted to out-of-frame rearrangements, and those results were checked against IGoR. Hypergeometric tests were used in a later analysis to score TCR-TCR, TCR-HLA and TCR-CMV co-occurrence, with a repertoire-size bias correction applied to the TCR pairs. To estimate false discovery rates, a later analysis permuted the HLA or CMV assignments 20 times. In a later analysis, co-occurring TCRs were grouped using DBSCAN, with TCRdist sequence similarity added in when clustering inside HLA-allele-positive subsets. For co-occurrence clustering, repertoires with fewer than 30,000 or more than 120,000 public chains were excluded, along with a handful of repertoires with anomalous nucleotide sharing. Here the immuneACCESS table is served through TCRdb, limited to in-frame sequences with V and J called. Missing clones are a known gap in these copies; in checked studies unresolved V genes cover under half, and the rest lacks a known reason. V and J calls and clone size come straight from that table; D and trimming were deduced from the DNA. This sample holds some 64,000 clones; about 89% were observed only once. The ten largest clones represent approximately 1.4% of the sample.

The cohort was made up of about 610 healthy bone marrow donors. At the time of sampling, all cohort members were nominally healthy, though unrecorded immune exposures were likely present. The donor tested CMV seropositive and was one of the 289 seropositive cohort members. Each donor provided a peripheral blood sample, and peripheral blood mononuclear cells were used for TCR beta sequencing. Genomic DNA was extracted from the blood cell samples with the Qiagen DNeasy Blood Extraction Kit. After removal of 5 bases from V and 5 bases from J, the junction retains 7 bases not matched to a gene. The CDR3 holds 15 amino acids from the cysteine to the phenylalanine. This entry keeps only the CDR3 DNA: 45 bases, framed from base 1. CDR1 and CDR2, looked up from the germline V gene, are SGHAT and FQNNGV.

The rearrangement combines TRBV11-2 with TRBJ2-1; 9 junctional bases match TRBD2. The receptor's source is a man aged 25 to 40 in good health and CMV-seropositive. Sequenced material: PBMCs. In nucleotide form, the sequence is TGTGCCAGCAGCCCCCCAGCGGGAGGAGACAATGAGCAGTTCTTC. Its product reads: CASSPPAGGDNEQFF.